Shown below are 6 T cell receptor beta chains from a single sample sequenced in a study of cytomegalovirus exposure and HLA in healthy donors. The PCR used 60 Vbeta and 13 Jbeta primers. The assay was immunoSEQ multiplex PCR, and TCRdb's table has in-frame clones only and misses some. The sample records about 240,000 clones, 80% to 85% being singletons. Sample: PBMCs. These receptor sequences come from a woman between 55 and 75 years old in good health and CMV-seropositive.

CDR3 sequence: CASSYSGTGANEQYF. In nucleotides, the CDR3 is TGTGCCAGCAGTTACTCAGGGACAGGGGCTAACGAGCAGTACTTC. The rearrangement uses TRBV6-6 and TRBJ2-5; 10 positions match TRBD1. The assigned J gene may be wrong: the sequence end matches TRBJ2-7 better. Germline CDR1 MNHNY, CDR2 SVGAGI (reference sequence). The CDR3 is made up of 15 amino acids.

The V and J genes are TRBV9 and TRBJ2-7; 11 bases agree with TRBD2. Germline CDR1 and CDR2: SGDLS and YYNGEE. The CDR3 is made up of 15 amino acids. The ends lost 4 bases at V and 4 bases at J; junction bases unmatched: 7. CDR3 residues: CASSPGTSGLYEQYF. CDR3 bases: TGTGCCAGCAGCCCCGGGACTAGCGGTCTTTACGAGCAGTACTTC.

V gene TRBV7-9 combines with J gene TRBJ1-5; no clear D gene. Germline CDR1 SEHNR, CDR2 FQNEAQ (reference sequence). This CDR3 has 13 amino acids. The germline V and J ends were trimmed by 5 bases and 5 bases, with 10 bases remaining between them. CDR3 sequence reads: CASSPNSDQPQHF. CDR3 in DNA: TGTGCCAGCAGCCCCAATAGTGATCAGCCCCAGCATTTT.

The gene calls are TRBV7-6 and TRBJ1-1, with D possibly matching TRBD1 (6 bases). V lost 5 bases, J lost 1 base, and 11 bases lay in between. CDR3 length: 14 amino acids. CDR1 is SGHVS and CDR2 is FNYEAQ in the germline V gene. Written as DNA, the CDR3 is TGTGCCAGCAGCGTAATGGGACAGAACACTGAAGCTTTCTTT. Its translation is CASSVMGQNTEAFF.

CDR3 protein: CASSSPTEGNYGYTF. CDR3 DNA: TGTGCCAGCAGTTCCCCCACAGAGGGTAACTATGGCTACACCTTC. The chain recombines TRBV28 with TRBJ1-2; D not resolved. The CDR3 runs to 15 residues. The germline gives CDR1 MDHEN, CDR2 SYDVKM. V lost 4 bases to trimming and J lost 1 base, with 13 bases between them.

In this sample, this clone turned up once. The V gene is TRBV5-6, the J gene TRBJ1-5, with 8 bases identical to TRBD1. Germline trimming cut 4 bases from V and 3 bases from J; bases unmatched to any gene: 3. Germline-derived CDR1 and CDR2 are SGHDT and YYEEEE. The CDR3 loop spans 14 amino acids. The chain's CDR3 is CASSKDRDNQPQHF. In nucleotides, the CDR3 is TGTGCCAGCAGCAAGGACAGGGACAATCAGCCCCAGCATTTT.